This T cell receptor (beta chain) was sequenced during a study of Ad26.COV2.S vaccination and SARS-CoV-2 variants. Across the whole study: Doses of Ad26.COV2.S were injected into muscle once or twice, 56 days apart.

CDR1 and CDR2 (germline): MDHEN, SYDVKM. Trimming took 1 base from V and 3 from J, leaving 3 bases between them. There are 12 residues in the CDR3. In this sample, this clone turned up a few times. Antigen: not known. The treatment: over 15 received Ad26.COV2.S at low or high dose, single or two shots; five or six received placebo; per-sample allocation not given. After the first vaccine or placebo injection, samples were drawn on day 63. Vaccination employed an Ad26 vector expressing the Wuhan-strain SARS-CoV-2 spike. Findings and limits, study-wide: Higher spike-specific TCR breadth was found in vaccine recipients than in placebo recipients. For non-spike TCRs, breadth in vaccine recipients resembled that in placebo recipients.

The repertoire was sequenced with immunoSEQ multiplex PCR; TCRdb's copy has only in-frame clones and lacks some. Among 300,000 to 350,000 clones listed, approximately 86% were seen once. The source of this sequence is a person aged 18 to 59 who received the Ad26.COV2.S COVID-19 vaccine or a placebo. J is TRBJ1-1 and V is TRBV28; D call uncertain. Sequencing was performed on peripheral blood, taken in a trial of Ad26.COV2.S vaccine versus placebo. The CDR3 sequence is CASSLLDTEAFF. The CDR3 DNA is TGTGCCAGCAGTTTATTAGACACTGAAGCTTTCTTT.